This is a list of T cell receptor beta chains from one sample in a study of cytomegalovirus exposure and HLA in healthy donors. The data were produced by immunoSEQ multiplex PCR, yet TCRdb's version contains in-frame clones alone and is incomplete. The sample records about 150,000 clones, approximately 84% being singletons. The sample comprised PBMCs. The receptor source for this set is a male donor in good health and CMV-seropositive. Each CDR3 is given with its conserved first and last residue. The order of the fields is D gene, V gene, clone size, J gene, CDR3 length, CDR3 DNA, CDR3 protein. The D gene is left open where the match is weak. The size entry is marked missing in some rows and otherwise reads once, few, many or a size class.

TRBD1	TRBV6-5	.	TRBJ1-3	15	TGTGCCAGCAGCCGGGGACAGGTCTATGGAAACACCATATATTTT	CASSRGQVYGNTIYF
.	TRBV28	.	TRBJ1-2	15	TGTGCCAGCAGTTTAGCAAGAGGCGGGTACCATGGCTACACCTTC	CASSLARGGYHGYTF
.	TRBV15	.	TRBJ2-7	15	TGTGCCACCAGCAGAGGGGTTACGGACAGTCGTCAGTTGTACTTC	CATSRGVTDSRQLYF
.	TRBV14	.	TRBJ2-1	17	TGTGCCAGCAGCCATGGAATATCCTCTACCCATGAGGATGAGCAGTTCTTC	CASSHGISSTHEDEQFF
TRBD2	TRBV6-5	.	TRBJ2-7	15	TGTGCCAGCAGTTCGACTAGCGGGAGTCTGACCGAGCAGTACTTC	CASSSTSGSLTEQYF
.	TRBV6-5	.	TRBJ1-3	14	TGTGCCAGCAGTCGATCCCGACAGGAGGACACCCTATATTTT	CASSRSRQEDTLYF
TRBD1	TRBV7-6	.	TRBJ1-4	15	TGTGCCAGCAGCTTACGGTTGGCAGGGGGGGAAAAACTGTTTTTT	CASSLRLAGGEKLFF
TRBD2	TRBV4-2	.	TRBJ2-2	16	TGTGCCAGCAGCCAAGTAGCGGGAGCCAACACCGGGGAGCTGTTTTTT	CASSQVAGANTGELFF
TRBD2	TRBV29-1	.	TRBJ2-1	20	TGCAGCGTTGGGAGAGAACTAGCGGACGCCCAAAGTTCCTCCTACAATGAGCAGTTCTTC	CSVGRELADAQSSSYNEQFF
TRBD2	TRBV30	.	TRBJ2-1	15	TGTGCCTGGAGCGGGAAGGGACTAGCGGGAGGAGGGCAGTTCTTC	CAWSGKGLAGGGQFF
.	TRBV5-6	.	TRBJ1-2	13	TGTGCCAGCAGCCCCCTCAGGGCCCATGGCTACACCTTC	CASSPLRAHGYTF
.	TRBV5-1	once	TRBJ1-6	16	TGCGCCAGCAGCTTGAGGAATGAGGGTGTGGGTTCACCCCTCCACTTT	CASSLRNEGVGSPLHF
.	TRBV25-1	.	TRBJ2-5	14	TGTGCCAGCAGTGAAGCAAGGGCAGGGGCGGACCGGTACTTC	CASSEARAGADRYF